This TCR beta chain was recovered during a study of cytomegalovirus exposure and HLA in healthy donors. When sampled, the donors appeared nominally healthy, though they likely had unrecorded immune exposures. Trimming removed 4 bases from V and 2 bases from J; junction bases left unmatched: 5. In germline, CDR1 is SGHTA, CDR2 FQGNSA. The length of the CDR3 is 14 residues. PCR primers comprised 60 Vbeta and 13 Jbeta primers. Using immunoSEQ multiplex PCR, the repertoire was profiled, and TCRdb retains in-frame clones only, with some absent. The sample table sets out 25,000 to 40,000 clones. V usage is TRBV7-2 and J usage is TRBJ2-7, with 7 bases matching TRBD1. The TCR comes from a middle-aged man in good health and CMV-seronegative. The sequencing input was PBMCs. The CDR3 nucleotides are TGTGCCAGCAGCTCGGGGACAGCCCCCTACGAGCAGTACTTC. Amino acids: CASSSGTAPYEQYF.